This T cell receptor beta chain was sequenced for a study of beta chain features in type 1 diabetes. Turning to the study itself: Patients did not differ from healthy donors in age, gender or cell yield.

This clone appeared a single time. The antigen remains undetermined. Germline V CDR1 and CDR2: MGHRA, YSYEKL. The CDR3 has 16 residues. The V and J ends lost 0 bases and 2 bases, in that order; junction bases with no gene match: 4. TCRB transcripts that were expressed got sequenced, as all of the isolated RNA had been reverse transcribed. Sequencing was performed with immunoSEQ multiplex PCR; in TCRdb, only in-frame clones are kept and a portion is missing. The sample has tens of thousands of clones; around 50% are singletons. Study findings and constraints: It was among patients, rather than healthy donors, that naive, central memory and Treg TCRB repertoires appeared more similar. Although PCR might favor shorter templates, it would do so equally in patients and controls.

The rearrangement uses TRBV4-1 and TRBJ1-3, with 7 bases fitting TRBD1. The clonotype originates from a young woman in good health. Sequencing input: Tregs from blood. The CDR3 region has the DNA TGCGCCAGCAGCCAAGATCCAGGGGGTACTGGAAACACCATATATTTT. Its translation is CASSQDPGGTGNTIYF.